This TCR beta chain was captured by sequencing in a study of monozygotic twins with cystic fibrosis. TCRdb's copy holds only in-frame clones and misses some; the assay was immunoSEQ multiplex PCR. The data hold 30,000 or so clones, with roughly 66% observed a single time. This TCR was sampled from a girl aged 5 to 17 with cystic fibrosis. Material for sequencing was blood.

CDR3 loop: CASRGLGGYTEAFF. CDR3 nucleotides: TGTGCCAGCAGGGGATTGGGTGGGTACACTGAAGCTTTCTTT. V gene TRBV6-5 combines with J gene TRBJ1-1; D remains ambiguous. From germline, CDR1 is MNHEY and CDR2 SVGAGI. This CDR3 has 14 amino acids. The germline V and J ends were trimmed by 6 bases and 3 bases, with 14 bases remaining between them.